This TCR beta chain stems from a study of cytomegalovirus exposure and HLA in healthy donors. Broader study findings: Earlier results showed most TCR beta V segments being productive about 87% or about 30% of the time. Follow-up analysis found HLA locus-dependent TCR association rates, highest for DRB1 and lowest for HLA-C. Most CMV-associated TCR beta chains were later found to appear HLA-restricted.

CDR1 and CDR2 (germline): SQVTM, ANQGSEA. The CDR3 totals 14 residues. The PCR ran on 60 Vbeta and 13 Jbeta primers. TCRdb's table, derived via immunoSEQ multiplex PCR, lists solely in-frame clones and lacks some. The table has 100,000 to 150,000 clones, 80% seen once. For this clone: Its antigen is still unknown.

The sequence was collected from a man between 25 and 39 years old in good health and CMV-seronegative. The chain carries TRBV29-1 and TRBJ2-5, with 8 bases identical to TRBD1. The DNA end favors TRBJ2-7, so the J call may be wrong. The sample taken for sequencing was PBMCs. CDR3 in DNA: TGCAGCGTTGTACCGGGACAGGTTTCCTACGAGCAGTACTTC. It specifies CSVVPGQVSYEQYF.